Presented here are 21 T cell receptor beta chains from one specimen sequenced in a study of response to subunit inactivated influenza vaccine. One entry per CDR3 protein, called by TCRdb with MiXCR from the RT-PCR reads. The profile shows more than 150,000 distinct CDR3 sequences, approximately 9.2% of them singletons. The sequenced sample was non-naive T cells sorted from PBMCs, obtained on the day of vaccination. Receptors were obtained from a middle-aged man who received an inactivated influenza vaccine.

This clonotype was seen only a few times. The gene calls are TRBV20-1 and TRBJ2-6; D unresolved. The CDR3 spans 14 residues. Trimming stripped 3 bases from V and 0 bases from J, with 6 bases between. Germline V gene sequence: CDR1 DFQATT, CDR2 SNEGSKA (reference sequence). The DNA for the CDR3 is TGCAGTGCTAGTCCCACCTCTGGGGCCAACGTCCTGACTTTC. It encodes CSASPTSGANVLTF.

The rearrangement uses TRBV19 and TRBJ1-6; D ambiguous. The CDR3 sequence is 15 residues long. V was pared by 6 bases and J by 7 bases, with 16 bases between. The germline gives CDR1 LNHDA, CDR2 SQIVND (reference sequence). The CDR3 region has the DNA TGTGCCAGTAGGAGCCGAGGCCAGAACAATTCACCCCTCCACTTT. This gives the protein CASRSRGQNNSPLHF.

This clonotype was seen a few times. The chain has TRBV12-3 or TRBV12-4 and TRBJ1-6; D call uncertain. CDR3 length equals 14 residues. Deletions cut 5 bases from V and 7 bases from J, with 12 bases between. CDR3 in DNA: TGTGCCAGCAGTCCAAGCTACCGGAATTCACCCCTCCACTTT. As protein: CASSPSYRNSPLHF.

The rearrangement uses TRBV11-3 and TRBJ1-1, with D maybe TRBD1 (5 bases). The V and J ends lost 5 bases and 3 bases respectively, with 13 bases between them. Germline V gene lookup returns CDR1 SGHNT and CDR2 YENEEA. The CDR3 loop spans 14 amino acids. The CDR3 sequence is CASSKALGDTEAFF. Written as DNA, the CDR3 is TGTGCCAGCAGCAAGGCCCTGGGGGACACTGAAGCTTTCTTT. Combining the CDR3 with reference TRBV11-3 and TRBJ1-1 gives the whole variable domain EAGVVQSPRYKIIEKKQPVAFWCNPISGHNTLYWYLQNLGQGPELLIRYENEEAVDDSQLPKDRFSAERLKGVDSTLKIQPAELGDSAVYLCASSKALGDTEAFFGQGTRLTVV.

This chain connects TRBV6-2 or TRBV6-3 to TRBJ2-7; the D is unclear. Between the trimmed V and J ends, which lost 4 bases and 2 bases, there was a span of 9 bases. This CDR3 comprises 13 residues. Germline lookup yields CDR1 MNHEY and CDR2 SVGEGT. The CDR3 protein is CASSLQPPYEQYF. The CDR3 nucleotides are TGTGCCAGCAGTTTGCAGCCCCCCTACGAGCAGTACTTC.

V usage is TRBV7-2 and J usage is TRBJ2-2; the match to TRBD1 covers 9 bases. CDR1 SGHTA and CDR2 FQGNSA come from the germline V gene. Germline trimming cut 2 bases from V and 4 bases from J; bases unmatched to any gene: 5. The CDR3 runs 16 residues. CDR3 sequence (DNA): TGTGCCAGCAGCTTAATAGGACAGGGGACCACCGGGGAGCTGTTTTTT. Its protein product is CASSLIGQGTTGELFF.

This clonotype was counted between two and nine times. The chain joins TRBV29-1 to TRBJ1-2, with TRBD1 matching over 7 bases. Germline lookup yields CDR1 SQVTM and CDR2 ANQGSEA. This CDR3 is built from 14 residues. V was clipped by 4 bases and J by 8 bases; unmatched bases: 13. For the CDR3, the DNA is TGCAGCGTTGGCGACAGGGATTCCCGGAGGGGCTACACCTTC. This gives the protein CSVGDRDSRRGYTF.

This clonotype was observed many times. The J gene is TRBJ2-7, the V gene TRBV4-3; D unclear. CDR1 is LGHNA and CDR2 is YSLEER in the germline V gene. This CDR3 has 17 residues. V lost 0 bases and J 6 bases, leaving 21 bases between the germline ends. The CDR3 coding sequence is TGCGCCAGCAGCCAAGATCTCGATGTAGCAATTAAACGCGAGCAGTACTTC. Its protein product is CASSQDLDVAIKREQYF.

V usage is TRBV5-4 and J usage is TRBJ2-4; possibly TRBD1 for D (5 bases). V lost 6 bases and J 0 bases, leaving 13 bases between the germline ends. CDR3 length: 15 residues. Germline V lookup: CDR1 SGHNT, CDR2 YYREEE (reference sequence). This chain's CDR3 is CASTVQGLAKNIQYF. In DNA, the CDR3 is TGTGCCAGCACCGTCCAGGGTTTAGCCAAAAACATTCAGTACTTC.

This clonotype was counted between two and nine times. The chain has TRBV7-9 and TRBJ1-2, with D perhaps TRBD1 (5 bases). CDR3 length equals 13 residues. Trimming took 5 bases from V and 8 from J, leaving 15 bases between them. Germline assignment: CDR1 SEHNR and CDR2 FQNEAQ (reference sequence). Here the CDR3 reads CASSPAGAGGYTF. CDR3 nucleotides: TGTGCCAGCAGCCCAGCCGGGGCCGGGGGCTACACCTTC.

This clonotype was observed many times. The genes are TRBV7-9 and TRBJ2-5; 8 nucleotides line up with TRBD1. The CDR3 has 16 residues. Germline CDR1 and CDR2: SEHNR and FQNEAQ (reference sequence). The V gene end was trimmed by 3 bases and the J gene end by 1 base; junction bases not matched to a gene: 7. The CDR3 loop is CASSFIGDRGQETQYF. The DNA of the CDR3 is TGTGCCAGCAGCTTTATCGGAGACAGGGGCCAAGAGACCCAGTACTTC. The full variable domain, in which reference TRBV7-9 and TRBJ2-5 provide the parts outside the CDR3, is DTGVSQNPRHKITKRGQNVTFRCDPISEHNRLYWYRQTLGQGPEFLTYFQNEAQLEKSRLLSDRFSAERPKGSFSTLEIQRTEQGDSAMYLCASSFIGDRGQETQYFGPGTRLLVL.

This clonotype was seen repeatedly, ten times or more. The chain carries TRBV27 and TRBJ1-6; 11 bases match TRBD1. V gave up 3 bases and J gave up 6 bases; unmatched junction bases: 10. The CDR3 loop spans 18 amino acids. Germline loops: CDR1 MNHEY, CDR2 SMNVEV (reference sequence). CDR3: CASSFAGQGVFGNSPLHF. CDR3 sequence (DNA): TGTGCCAGCAGTTTCGCGGGACAGGGGGTGTTCGGTAATTCACCCCTCCACTTT.

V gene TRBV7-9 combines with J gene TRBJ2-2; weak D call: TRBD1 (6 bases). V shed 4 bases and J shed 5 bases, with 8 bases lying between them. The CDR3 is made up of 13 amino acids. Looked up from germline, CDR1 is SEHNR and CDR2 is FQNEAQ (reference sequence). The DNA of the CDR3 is TGTGCCAGCAGCTGGCAGGGGACCGGGGAGCTGTTTTTT. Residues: CASSWQGTGELFF.

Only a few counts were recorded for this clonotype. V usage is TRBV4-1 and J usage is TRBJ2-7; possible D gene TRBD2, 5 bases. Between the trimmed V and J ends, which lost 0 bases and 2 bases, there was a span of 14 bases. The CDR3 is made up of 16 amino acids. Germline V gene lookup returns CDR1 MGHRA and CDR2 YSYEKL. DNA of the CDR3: TGCGCCAGCAGCCAAGACGAGAGGCTAGCTGCCTACGAGCAGTACTTC. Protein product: CASSQDERLAAYEQYF.

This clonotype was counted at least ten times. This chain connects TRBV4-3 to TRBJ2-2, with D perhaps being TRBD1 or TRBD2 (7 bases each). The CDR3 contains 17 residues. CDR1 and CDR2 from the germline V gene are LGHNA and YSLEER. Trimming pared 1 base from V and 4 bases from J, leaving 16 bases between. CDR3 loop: CASSQGIRGGGTGELFF. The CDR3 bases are TGCGCCAGCAGCCAAGGGATCAGGGGGGGAGGCACCGGGGAGCTGTTTTTT.

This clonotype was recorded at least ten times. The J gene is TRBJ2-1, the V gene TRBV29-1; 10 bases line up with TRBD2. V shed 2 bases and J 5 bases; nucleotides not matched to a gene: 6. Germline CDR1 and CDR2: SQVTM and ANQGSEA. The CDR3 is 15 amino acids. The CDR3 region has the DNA TGCAGCGTTGAACTAGCGGGAGATACTAACAATGAGCAGTTCTTC. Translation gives CSVELAGDTNNEQFF.

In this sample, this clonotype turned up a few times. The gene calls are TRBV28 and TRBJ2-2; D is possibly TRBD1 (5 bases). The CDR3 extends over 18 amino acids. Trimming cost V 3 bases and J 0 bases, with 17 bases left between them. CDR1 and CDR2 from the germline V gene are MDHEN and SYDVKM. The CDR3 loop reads CASSLYGRAYANTGELFF. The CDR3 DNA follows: TGTGCCAGCAGTTTGTATGGCAGGGCGTATGCGAACACCGGGGAGCTGTTTTTT.

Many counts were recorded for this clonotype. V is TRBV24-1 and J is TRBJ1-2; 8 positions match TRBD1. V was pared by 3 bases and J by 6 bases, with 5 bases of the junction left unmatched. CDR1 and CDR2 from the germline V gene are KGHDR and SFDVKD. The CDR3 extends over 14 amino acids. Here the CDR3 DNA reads TGTGCCACCAGTGATCCGGACAGGGAGGATGGCTACACCTTC. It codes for CATSDPDREDGYTF.

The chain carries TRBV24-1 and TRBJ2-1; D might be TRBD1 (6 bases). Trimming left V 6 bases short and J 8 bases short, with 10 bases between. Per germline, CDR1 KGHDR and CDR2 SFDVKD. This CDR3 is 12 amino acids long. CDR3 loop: CATSQQGYEQFF. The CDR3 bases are TGTGCCACCAGTCAACAGGGCTATGAGCAGTTCTTC.

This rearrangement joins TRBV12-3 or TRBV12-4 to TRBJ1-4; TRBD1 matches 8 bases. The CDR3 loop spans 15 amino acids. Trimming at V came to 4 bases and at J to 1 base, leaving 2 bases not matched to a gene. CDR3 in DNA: TGTGCCAGCAGTTCACAGGGGGTAACTAATGAAAAACTGTTTTTT. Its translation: CASSSQGVTNEKLFF.

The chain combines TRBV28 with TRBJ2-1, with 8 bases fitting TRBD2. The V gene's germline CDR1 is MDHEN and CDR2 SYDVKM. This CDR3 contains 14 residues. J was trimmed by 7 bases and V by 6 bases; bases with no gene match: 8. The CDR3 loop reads CASRVGLVRNEQFF. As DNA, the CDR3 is TGTGCCAGCAGGGTGGGACTAGTTAGGAATGAGCAGTTCTTC.